This record looks at one T cell receptor beta chain sequence and its context. The PCR contained 60 Vbeta and 13 Jbeta primers. Sequenced by immunoSEQ multiplex PCR; TCRdb stores in-frame clones only, minus some. The data contain 150,000 to 200,000 clones, roughly 65% of them seen just once; the ten biggest clones take up 3.5% to 5%. V shed 6 bases and J 2 bases; nucleotides not matched to a gene: 7. The CDR3 spans 15 residues. Germline V lookup: CDR1 MNHEY, CDR2 SVGAGI. The data belong to a study of cytomegalovirus exposure and HLA in healthy donors. The V gene is TRBV6-5, the J gene TRBJ2-7, with 10 bases lining up with TRBD1. The TCR sequence derives from a young woman in good health and CMV-seropositive. Sequenced: PBMCs. CDR3 bases: TGTGCCAGCAGCGACCGGGACAGGGGTACCTACGAGCAGTACTTC. This gives the protein CASSDRDRGTYEQYF.